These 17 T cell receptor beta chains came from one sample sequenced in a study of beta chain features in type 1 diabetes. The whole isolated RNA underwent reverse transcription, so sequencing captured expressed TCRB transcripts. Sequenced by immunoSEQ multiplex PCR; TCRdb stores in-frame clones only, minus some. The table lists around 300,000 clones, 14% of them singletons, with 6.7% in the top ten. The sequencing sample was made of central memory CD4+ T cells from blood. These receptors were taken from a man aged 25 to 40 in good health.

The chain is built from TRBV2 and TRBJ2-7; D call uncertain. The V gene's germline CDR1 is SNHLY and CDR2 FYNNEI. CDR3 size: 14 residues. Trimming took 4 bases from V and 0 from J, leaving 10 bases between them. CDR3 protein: CASSGRYNSYEQYF. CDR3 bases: TGTGCCAGCAGTGGTAGGTACAACTCCTACGAGCAGTACTTC.

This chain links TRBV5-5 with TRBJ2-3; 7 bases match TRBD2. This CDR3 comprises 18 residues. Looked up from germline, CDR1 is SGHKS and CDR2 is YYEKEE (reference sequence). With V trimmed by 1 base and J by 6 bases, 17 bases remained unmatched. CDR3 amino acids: CASSLLTSSVSSSDTQYF. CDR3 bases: TGTGCCAGCAGCTTGCTGACTAGCTCGGTGTCCTCGTCGGATACGCAGTATTTT.

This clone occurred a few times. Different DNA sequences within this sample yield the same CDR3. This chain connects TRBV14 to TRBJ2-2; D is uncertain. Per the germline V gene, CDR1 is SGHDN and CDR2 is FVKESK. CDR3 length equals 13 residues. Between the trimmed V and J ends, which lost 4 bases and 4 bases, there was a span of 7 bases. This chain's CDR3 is CASSRQTTGELFF. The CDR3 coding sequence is TGTGCCAGCAGCCGGCAGACCACCGGGGAGCTGTTTTTT.

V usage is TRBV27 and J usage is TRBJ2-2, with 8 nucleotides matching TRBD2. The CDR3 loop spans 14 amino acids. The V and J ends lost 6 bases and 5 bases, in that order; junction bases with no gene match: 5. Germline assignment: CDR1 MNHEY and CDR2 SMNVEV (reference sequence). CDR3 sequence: CASRAGGWTGELFF. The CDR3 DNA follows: TGTGCCAGCAGGGCGGGGGGATGGACCGGGGAGCTGTTTTTT.

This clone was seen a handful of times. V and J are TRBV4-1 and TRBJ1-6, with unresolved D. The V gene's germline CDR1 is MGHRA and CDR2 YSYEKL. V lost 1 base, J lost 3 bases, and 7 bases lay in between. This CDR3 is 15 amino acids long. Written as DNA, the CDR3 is TGCGCCAGCAGCCAAGGCCAAAGCTATAATTCACCCCTCCACTTT. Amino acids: CASSQGQSYNSPLHF.

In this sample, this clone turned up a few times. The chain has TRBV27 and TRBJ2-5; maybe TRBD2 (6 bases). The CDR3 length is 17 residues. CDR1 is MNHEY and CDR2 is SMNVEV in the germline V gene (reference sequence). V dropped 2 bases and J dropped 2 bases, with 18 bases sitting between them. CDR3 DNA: TGTGCCAGCAGTTTAAACGGGATTAGCGGAATGCAAGAGACCCAGTACTTC. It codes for CASSLNGISGMQETQYF.

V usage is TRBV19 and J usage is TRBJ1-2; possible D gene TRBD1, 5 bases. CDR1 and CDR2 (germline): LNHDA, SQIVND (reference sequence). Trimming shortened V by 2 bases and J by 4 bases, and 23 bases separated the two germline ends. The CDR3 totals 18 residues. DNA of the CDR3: TGTGCCAGTAGTATACTCAGGCCAACAAAAGAGGGGTCCTATGGCTACACCTTC. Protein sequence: CASSILRPTKEGSYGYTF.

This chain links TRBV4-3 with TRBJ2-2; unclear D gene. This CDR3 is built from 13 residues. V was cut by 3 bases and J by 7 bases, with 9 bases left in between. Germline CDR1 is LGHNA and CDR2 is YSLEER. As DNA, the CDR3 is TGCGCCAGCAGCCAGGCCGGGCACGGGGAGCTGTTTTTT. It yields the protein CASSQAGHGELFF.

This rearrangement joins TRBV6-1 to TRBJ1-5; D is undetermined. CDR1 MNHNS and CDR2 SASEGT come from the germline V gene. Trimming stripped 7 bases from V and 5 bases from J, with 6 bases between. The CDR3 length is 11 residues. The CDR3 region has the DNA TGTGCCAGCACCGACTATCAGCCCCAGCATTTT. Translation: CASTDYQPQHF.

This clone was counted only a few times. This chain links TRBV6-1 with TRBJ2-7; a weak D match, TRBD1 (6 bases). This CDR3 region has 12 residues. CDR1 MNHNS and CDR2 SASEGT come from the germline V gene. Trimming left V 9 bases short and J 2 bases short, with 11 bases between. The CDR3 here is CASFDRTYEQYF. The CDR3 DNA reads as TGTGCCAGTTTCGACAGGACCTACGAGCAGTACTTC.

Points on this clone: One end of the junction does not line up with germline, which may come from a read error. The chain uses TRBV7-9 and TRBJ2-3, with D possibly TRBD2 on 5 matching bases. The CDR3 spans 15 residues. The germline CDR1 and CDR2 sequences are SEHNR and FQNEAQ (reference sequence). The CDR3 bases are TGCGCCAGCAGCCAAGACTTTCTGGGAGCAGATACGCAGTATTTT. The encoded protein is CASSQDFLGADTQYF.

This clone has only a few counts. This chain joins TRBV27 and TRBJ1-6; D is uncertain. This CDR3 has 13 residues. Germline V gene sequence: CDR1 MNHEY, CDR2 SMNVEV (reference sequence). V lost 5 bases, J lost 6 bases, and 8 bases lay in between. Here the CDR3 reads CASSATLNSPLHF. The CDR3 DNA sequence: TGTGCCAGCAGTGCCACGCTTAATTCACCCCTCCACTTT.

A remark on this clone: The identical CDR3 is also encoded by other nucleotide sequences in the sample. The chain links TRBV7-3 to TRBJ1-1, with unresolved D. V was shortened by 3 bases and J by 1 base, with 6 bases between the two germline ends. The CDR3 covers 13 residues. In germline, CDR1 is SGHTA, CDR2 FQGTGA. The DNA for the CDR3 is TGTGCCAGCAGCTTTGGGAGGAACACTGAAGCTTTCTTT. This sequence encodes CASSFGRNTEAFF.

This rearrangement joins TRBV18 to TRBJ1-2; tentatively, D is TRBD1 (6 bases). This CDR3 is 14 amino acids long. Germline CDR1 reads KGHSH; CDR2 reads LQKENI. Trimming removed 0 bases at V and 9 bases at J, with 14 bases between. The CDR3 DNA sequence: TGTGCCAGCTCACCACCCCTCAGGGGTATTAGCTACACCTTC. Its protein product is CASSPPLRGISYTF.

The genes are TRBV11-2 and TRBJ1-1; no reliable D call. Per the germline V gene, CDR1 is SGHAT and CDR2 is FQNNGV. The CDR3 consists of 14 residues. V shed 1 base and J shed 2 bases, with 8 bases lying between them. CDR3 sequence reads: CASSLGRGNTEAFF. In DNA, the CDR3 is TGTGCCAGCAGCTTAGGTCGGGGAAACACTGAAGCTTTCTTT.

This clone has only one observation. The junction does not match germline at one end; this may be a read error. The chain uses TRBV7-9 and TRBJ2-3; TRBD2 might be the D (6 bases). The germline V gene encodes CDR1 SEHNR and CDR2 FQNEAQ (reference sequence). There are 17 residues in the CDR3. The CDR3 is CASSQLPNGGTTDTQYF. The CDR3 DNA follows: TGCGCCAGCAGCCAGCTCCCTAACGGGGGAACCACAGATACGCAGTATTTT.

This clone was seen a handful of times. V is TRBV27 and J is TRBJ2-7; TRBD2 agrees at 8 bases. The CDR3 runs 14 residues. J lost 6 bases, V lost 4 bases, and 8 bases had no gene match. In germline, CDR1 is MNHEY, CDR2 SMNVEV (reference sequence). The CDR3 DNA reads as TGTGCCAGCAGTTCCCGAGCGGGAGCGGGCGAGCAGTACGTC. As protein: CASSSRAGAGEQYV.